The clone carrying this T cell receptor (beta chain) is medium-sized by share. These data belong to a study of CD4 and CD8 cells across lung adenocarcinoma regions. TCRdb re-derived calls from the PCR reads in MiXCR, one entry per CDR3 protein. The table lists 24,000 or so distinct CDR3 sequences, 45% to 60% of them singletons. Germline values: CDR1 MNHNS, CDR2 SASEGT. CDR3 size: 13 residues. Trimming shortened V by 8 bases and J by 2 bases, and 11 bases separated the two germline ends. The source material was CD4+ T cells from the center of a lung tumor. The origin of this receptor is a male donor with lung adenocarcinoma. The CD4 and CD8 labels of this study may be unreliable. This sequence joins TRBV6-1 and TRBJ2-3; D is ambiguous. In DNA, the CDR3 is TGTGCCAGCTCTCTGCGGACCACAGATACGCAGTATTTT. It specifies CASSLRTTDTQYF.